This TCR beta chain originates from a study of blood T cell repertoires in COVID-19. Cohorts were determined from participant-reported clinical history. Exposed enrollees encountered a COVID-19 case at some point within 2 weeks before study entry. Clones were read by immunoSEQ multiplex PCR, and TCRdb kept only the in-frame ones, dropping some. The table shows a few hundred thousand clones, with around nine tenths occurring only once. V was trimmed by 6 bases and J by 1 base, leaving 22 bases between them. Germline CDR1 is MDHEN and CDR2 is SYDVKM. This CDR3 comprises 19 residues. Material for sequencing was PBMCs or T cells enriched from blood (not recorded which). This sequence was found in a woman in her thirties who had been exposed to COVID-19. The chain combines TRBV28 with TRBJ1-6; D is unclear. CDR3 sequence (DNA): TGTGCCAGCAGGGGTTCGAGGGCGTCCGATTCTTCCTATAATTCACCCCTCCACTTT. It yields the protein CASRGSRASDSSYNSPLHF.